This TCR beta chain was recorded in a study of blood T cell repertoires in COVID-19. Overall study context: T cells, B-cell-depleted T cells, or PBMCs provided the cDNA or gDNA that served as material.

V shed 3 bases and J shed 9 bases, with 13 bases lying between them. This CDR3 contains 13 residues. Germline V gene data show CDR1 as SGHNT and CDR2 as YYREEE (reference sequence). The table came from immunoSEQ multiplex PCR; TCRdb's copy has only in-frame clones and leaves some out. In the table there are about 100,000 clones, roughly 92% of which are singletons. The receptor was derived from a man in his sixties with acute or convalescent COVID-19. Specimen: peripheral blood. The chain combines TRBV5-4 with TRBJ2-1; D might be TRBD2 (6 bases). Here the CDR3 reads CASSSTSIVEQFF. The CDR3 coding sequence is TGTGCCAGCAGCTCGACTAGTATAGTTGAGCAGTTCTTC.